This is a list of T cell receptor beta chains from one sample in a study of Graves' ophthalmopathy and Graves' hyperthyroidism. MiXCR was run by TCRdb on the multiplex PCR reads, yielding one entry per CDR3 protein. Of almost 750,000 distinct CDR3 sequences in the sample, roughly 40% were seen once. Sequencing was carried out using peripheral blood. These TCRs come from an adult man with Graves' ophthalmopathy. The CDR3 runs from the conserved cysteine through the conserved F or W. The D gene is left open where the match is weak. Not every row has a clone size; where given, it reads once, few, many or a size class.

clone_size,v_call,d_call,j_call,cdr3_nt,cdr3_aa
-,TRBV7-6,-,TRBJ1-5,TGTGCCAGCAGCTTAGGACAGGATAGCAATCAGCCCCAGCATTTT,CASSLGQDSNQPQHF
-,TRBV5-1,-,TRBJ2-7,TGCGCCAGCAGCTTCCGAGGAGGGAGCTACGAGCAGTACTTC,CASSFRGGSYEQYF
-,TRBV7-9,TRBD1,TRBJ1-6,TGTGCCAGCAGCTCGACAGGGCCGGTGGGGAATTCACCCCTCCACTTT,CASSSTGPVGNSPLHF
many,TRBV13,-,TRBJ2-7,TGTGCCAGCAGCTCCCGCGGCAACCGGGACTTCCTCTCCTACGAGCAGTACTTC,CASSSRGNRDFLSYEQYF
few,TRBV29-1,-,TRBJ2-6,TGCAGCGTTGGCGGACGGCAAACTGGGGCCAACGTCCTGACTTTC,CSVGGRQTGANVLTF
-,TRBV7-3,-,TRBJ1-2,TGTGCCAGCAGCTTAAATTCGGGGGTCCCGTTCTATGGCTACACCTTC,CASSLNSGVPFYGYTF
-,TRBV20-1,-,TRBJ2-5,TGCAGTGCTCCTAAATTCCCCACCCAGTACTTC,CSAPKFPTQYF
few,TRBV25-1,-,TRBJ2-2,TGTGCCACCAGTGACGCAGTCCCGGGACCACCGTACACCGGGGAGCTGTTTTTT,CATSDAVPGPPYTGELFF
-,TRBV20-1,TRBD1,TRBJ1-5,TGCAGTGCTTCGTACAGGGGCGAAAATAGCAATCAGCCCCAGCATTTT,CSASYRGENSNQPQHF
-,TRBV10-3,TRBD1,TRBJ1-5,TGTGCCATCAGTGAGCCGGGACAGGGTGGCAATCAGCCCCAGCATTTT,CAISEPGQGGNQPQHF
-,TRBV11-2,TRBD1,TRBJ2-7,TGTGCCAGCAGTGCGGGACAGGGGGGACCCTACGAGCAGTACTTC,CASSAGQGGPYEQYF
-,TRBV5-6,-,TRBJ2-2,TGTGCCAGCAGCTTGGCGCTAGGCCAAGCGAACACCGGGGAGCTGTTTTTT,CASSLALGQANTGELFF
many,TRBV6-1,-,TRBJ1-2,TGTGCCAGCAGTGAAGCCCGCTACACCTTC,CASSEARYTF
-,TRBV2,-,TRBJ1-1,TGTGCCAGCAGTTACAAACAGGGAATTGAAGCTTTCTTT,CASSYKQGIEAFF
-,TRBV20-1,-,TRBJ1-5,TGCAGTGCTCCCAGGGGTAGCAATCAGCCCCAGCATTTT,CSAPRGSNQPQHF
-,TRBV10-3,TRBD1,TRBJ2-7,TGTGCCAGCAGTTCCGGACAGGTTTTGCTTTTC,CASSSGQVLLF
few,TRBV7-3,-,TRBJ2-7,TGTGCCAGCGAGAGGGATACCTACGAGCAGTACTTC,CASERDTYEQYF